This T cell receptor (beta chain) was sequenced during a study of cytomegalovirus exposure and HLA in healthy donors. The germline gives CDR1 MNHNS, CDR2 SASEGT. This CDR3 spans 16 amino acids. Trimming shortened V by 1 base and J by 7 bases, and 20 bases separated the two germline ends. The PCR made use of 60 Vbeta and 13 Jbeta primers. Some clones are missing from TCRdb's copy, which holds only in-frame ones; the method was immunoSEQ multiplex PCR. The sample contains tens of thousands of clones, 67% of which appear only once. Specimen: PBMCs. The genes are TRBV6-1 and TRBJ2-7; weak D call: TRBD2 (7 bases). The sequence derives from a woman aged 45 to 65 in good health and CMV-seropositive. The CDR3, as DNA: TGTGCCAGCAGTGAAGTGGCAATGGGGGGGCAGAGTGAGCAGTACTTC. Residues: CASSEVAMGGQSEQYF.